Below, 12 T cell receptor beta chains from the same sample are listed, as sequenced in a study of response to subunit inactivated influenza vaccine. Each CDR3 protein is one row after TCRdb ran MiXCR on the RT-PCR reads. The sample carries about half a million distinct CDR3 sequences, over 9.5% recorded once. The starting material was PBMCs from blood, obtained more than 35 days after vaccination. These receptors were obtained from a man aged 45 to 65 who received an inactivated influenza vaccine.

This clonotype occurred a few times. The chain has TRBV11-2 and TRBJ2-7; 7 bases align to TRBD2. Trimming at V came to 3 bases and at J to 2 bases, leaving 16 bases not matched to a gene. The V gene's germline CDR1 is SGHAT and CDR2 FQNNGV. The CDR3 totals 18 residues. CDR3 DNA: TGTGCCAGCAGCTTGACCGGCATAGGGAGGGATACACCCTACGAGCAGTACTTC. It translates to CASSLTGIGRDTPYEQYF.

This rearrangement joins TRBV7-2 to TRBJ2-7; no definite D call. The V end was cut by 1 base, the J end by 6 bases, with 7 bases between. Looked up from germline, CDR1 is SGHTA and CDR2 is FQGNSA. This CDR3 region has 12 residues. DNA of the CDR3: TGTGCCAGCAGCTTAGACATCGGCGAGCAGTACTTC. Translated, it gives CASSLDIGEQYF.

The rearrangement uses TRBV2 and TRBJ2-1, with D tentatively TRBD1 (5 bases). This CDR3 is built from 14 residues. Trimming stripped 2 bases from V and 6 bases from J, with 11 bases between. Germline V lookup: CDR1 SNHLY, CDR2 FYNNEI. The CDR3 spells CASSEQGHGNEQFF. In nucleotides, the CDR3 is TGTGCCAGCAGTGAACAGGGTCATGGCAATGAGCAGTTCTTC.

There are a few counts of this clonotype. This sequence joins TRBV12-3 or TRBV12-4 and TRBJ1-1; no clear D. The CDR3 has 14 residues. Trimming shortened V by 6 bases and J by 7 bases, and 18 bases separated the two germline ends. For the CDR3, the DNA is TGTGCCAGCAGCCTAGAGGTGGAAGGTGGTGAAGCTTTCTTT. As protein: CASSLEVEGGEAFF.

This clonotype is classed as medium-sized. This chain connects TRBV12-3 or TRBV12-4 to TRBJ2-3; D might be TRBD1 or TRBD2, each matching 5 bases. The CDR3 covers 16 residues. V was pared by 6 bases and J by 3 bases, with 19 bases between. The CDR3 DNA reads as TGTGCCAGCAGCCCGGGGCTGAGCGTTGTGACAGATACGCAGTATTTT. It is translated as CASSPGLSVVTDTQYF.

The genes are TRBV20-1 and TRBJ2-7, with 15 bases that match TRBD2. This CDR3 has 15 amino acids. The J segment lost 1 base and the V segment lost 6 bases, leaving 4 bases of the junction unmatched. Germline values: CDR1 DFQATT, CDR2 SNEGSKA (reference sequence). CDR3 residues: CSASGLAGGSYEQYF. The CDR3 DNA follows: TGCAGTGCCTCTGGACTAGCGGGAGGGTCCTACGAGCAGTACTTC.

This clonotype was recorded a few times. The genes are TRBV14 and TRBJ2-7; possibly TRBD1 for D (5 bases). This CDR3 region has 16 residues. V gave up 3 bases and J gave up 0 bases, with 15 bases separating them. Germline V gene sequence: CDR1 SGHDN, CDR2 FVKESK. DNA for the CDR3: TGTGCCAGCAGCCACCTCAGGACGGACAACTCCTACGAGCAGTACTTC. Translation: CASSHLRTDNSYEQYF.

For this clonotype: The CDR3 carries no conserved terminal phenylalanine or tryptophan, so it likely arises from a read error. This chain joins TRBV7-2 and TRBJ2-7; 12 bases agree with TRBD1. Germline CDR1 and CDR2: SGHTA and FQGNSA. V was clipped by 6 bases and J by 7 bases; unmatched bases: 4. The CDR3 loop spans 13 amino acids. The CDR3 DNA is TGTGCCAGCAGGGGACAGGGGGCTTGGGAGCAGTACTTA. It yields the protein CASRGQGAWEQYL.

This clonotype was seen a handful of times. The chain carries TRBV15 and TRBJ1-1; tentatively, D is TRBD1 (5 bases). CDR1 is LNHNV, CDR2 YYDKDF, per germline (reference sequence). The CDR3 totals 14 residues. V lost 0 bases, J lost 4 bases, and 9 bases lay in between. This CDR3 is CATSRDNRLTEAFF. For the CDR3, the DNA is TGTGCCACCAGCAGAGATAACAGGCTCACTGAAGCTTTCTTT.

Only a few counts were recorded for this clonotype. This rearrangement joins TRBV25-1 to TRBJ1-2, with D possibly being TRBD1 (5 bases). Between the trimmed V and J ends, which lost 1 base and 5 bases, there was a span of 11 bases. Germline CDR1 and CDR2: MGHDK and SYGVNS. The CDR3 sequence is 14 residues long. The CDR3 here is CASSESGTGYGYTF. In DNA form, the CDR3 reads TGTGCCAGCAGTGAATCCGGGACGGGATATGGCTACACCTTC.

This clonotype was counted only a few times. J is TRBJ2-1 and V is TRBV3-1; 8 bases fit TRBD2. The trim removed 4 bases at V and 9 bases at J, leaving 11 bases unmatched. The germline V gene encodes CDR1 LGHDT and CDR2 YNNKEL (reference sequence). The CDR3 consists of 15 residues. The CDR3 sequence is CASSRRGIGGGEQFF. For the CDR3, the DNA is TGTGCCAGCAGCCGAAGAGGTATCGGGGGGGGTGAGCAGTTCTTC.

The rearrangement uses TRBV20-1 and TRBJ2-1; TRBD2 agrees at 13 bases. The CDR3 runs 14 residues. The V gene end was trimmed by 4 bases and the J gene end by 9 bases; junction bases not matched to a gene: 6. The V gene's germline CDR1 is DFQATT and CDR2 SNEGSKA (reference sequence). DNA for the CDR3: TGCAGTGCTAAAGGACTAGCGGGAGTGCTTGAGCAGTTCTTC. The encoded protein is CSAKGLAGVLEQFF.